This TCR beta chain emerged from a study of shared clonotypes between healthy human individuals. Every subset's genomic DNA went evenly onto several immunoSEQ plates. Sequencing was performed with immunoSEQ multiplex PCR; in TCRdb, only in-frame clones are kept and a portion is missing. The sample consists of around 2,000,000 clones, just under 95% of them appearing once. V lost 4 bases to trimming and J lost 1 base, with 11 bases between them. Germline V gene data show CDR1 as SQVTM and CDR2 as ANQGSEA. The CDR3 runs to 13 residues. CD45RO-negative, CCR7-positively selected cells formed the naive CD8 fraction, excluding terminally differentiated effector memory CD45RA+ cells.

This chain connects TRBV29-1 to TRBJ2-7, with D unresolved. Sequences were obtained from naive CD8+ T cells sorted from blood. The sequence was collected from a young man in good health. The CDR3 bases are TGCAGCGTTGTCGAATCGGCGTCCTACGAGCAGTACTTC. It codes for CSVVESASYEQYF.